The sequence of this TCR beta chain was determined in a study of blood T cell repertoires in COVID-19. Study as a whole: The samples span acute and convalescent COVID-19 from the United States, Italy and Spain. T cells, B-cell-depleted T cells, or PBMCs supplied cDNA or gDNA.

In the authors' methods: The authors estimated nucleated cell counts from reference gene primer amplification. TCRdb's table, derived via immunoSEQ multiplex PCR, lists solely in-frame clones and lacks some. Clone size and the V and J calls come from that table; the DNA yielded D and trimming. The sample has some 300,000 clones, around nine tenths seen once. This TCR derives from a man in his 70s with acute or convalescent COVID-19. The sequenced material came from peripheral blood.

The CDR3 here is CASSSRTGSSGNTIYF. In nucleotides, the CDR3 is TGTGCCAGCAGCTCACGGACAGGTTCCTCTGGAAACACCATATATTTT. The chain couples TRBV5-5 to TRBJ1-3; 7 bases fit TRBD1. V gave up 3 bases and J gave up 0 bases; unmatched junction bases: 6. Germline loops: CDR1 SGHKS, CDR2 YYEKEE (reference sequence). The CDR3 totals 16 residues. The full variable domain, rest sourced from reference TRBV5-5 and TRBJ1-3, is DAGVTQSPTHLIKTRGQQVTLRCSPISGHKSVSWYQQVLGQGPQFIFQYYEKEERGRGNFPDRFSARQFPNYSSELNVNALLLGDSALYLCASSSRTGSSGNTIYFGEGSWLTVV.